This T cell receptor (beta chain) was profiled in a study of T cells in Graves' hyperthyroidism and ophthalmopathy. On the study more broadly: Initial diagnosis, before any treatment, was when peripheral blood was collected.

Patients aged 18 to 65 had newly diagnosed hyperthyroidism that had lasted under 2 months. Reasons for excluding patients were uncontrolled infection, other autoimmune disease, pregnancy or lactation. V was shortened by 5 bases and J by 5 bases, with 14 bases between the two germline ends. CDR3 length: 14 amino acids. From germline, CDR1 is SGHRS and CDR2 YFSETQ. RNA transcripts served as the template for amplifying TCR beta CDR3 regions. Initially, a first-round RT-PCR of the TCR CDR3 employed the HTBI primer set. One entry per CDR3 protein, called by TCRdb with MiXCR from the multiplex PCR reads. Here the sample spans about 840,000 distinct CDR3 sequences, around 39% being singletons.

The V call is TRBV5-1, the J call TRBJ1-5; D may be TRBD1 (6 bases). This receptor was identified in a man between 18 and 29 years old with Graves' hyperthyroidism. The specimen sequenced was blood. DNA of the CDR3: TGCGCCAGCAGTCCCGCCCCAGGGGATCAGCCCCAGCATTTT. This translates into CASSPAPGDQPQHF.